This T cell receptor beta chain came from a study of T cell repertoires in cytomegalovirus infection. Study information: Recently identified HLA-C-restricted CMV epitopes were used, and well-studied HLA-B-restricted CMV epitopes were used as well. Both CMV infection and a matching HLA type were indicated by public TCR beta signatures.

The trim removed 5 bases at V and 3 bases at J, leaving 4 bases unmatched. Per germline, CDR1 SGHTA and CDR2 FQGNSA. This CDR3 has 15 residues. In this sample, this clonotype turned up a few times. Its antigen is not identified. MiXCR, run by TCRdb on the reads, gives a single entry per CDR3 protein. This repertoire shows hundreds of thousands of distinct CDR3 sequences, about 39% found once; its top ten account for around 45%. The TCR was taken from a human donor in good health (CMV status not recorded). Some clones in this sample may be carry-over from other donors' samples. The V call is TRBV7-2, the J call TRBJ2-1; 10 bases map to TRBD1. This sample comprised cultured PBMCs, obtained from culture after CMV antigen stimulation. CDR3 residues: CASSQGQGIYNEQFF. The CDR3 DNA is TGTGCCAGCAGCCAGGGACAGGGGATCTACAATGAGCAGTTCTTC.